This TCR beta chain came from a study of T cell changes during pregnancy in multiple sclerosis. Here immunoSEQ multiplex PCR was the method, and the copy in TCRdb shows in-frame clones only, minus some. The top ten hold roughly 7.7% of the sample, which has about 40,000 clones, about 91% seen once. Germline V gene sequence: CDR1 SGHKS, CDR2 YYEKEE (reference sequence). The CDR3 contains 16 residues. The V gene lost 3 bases and the J gene lost 6 bases, with 18 bases spanning the gap. The chain is built from TRBV5-5 and TRBJ2-2; tentatively, D is TRBD2 (5 bases). The sequence derives from a female donor with multiple sclerosis, enrolled in a pregnancy study. This sample comprised CD8+ T cells from peripheral blood mononuclear cells, obtained before pregnancy. Written as DNA, the CDR3 is TGTGCCAGCAGCTCCCAAAGTTCCCGGGGTGCCGGGGAGCTGTTTTTT. It codes for CASSSQSSRGAGELFF.